This T cell receptor beta chain was retrieved from a study of tissue T cells after allogeneic stem cell transplantation. Remarks on this clone: Its specificity is not known.

General study results and limits: Within patients, tissue anatomy strongly shaped TCR repertoire composition. Few T cell clones were shared across patients, but motif clusters showed tissue-specific shared signatures.

Autopsy tissues included GI tract, liver, skin and lymphoid organs. J gave up 2 bases and V 1 base, and 6 bases lay outside the gene matches. CDR1 and CDR2 (germline): KGHSH, LQKENI. This CDR3 is 16 amino acids long. CDR3 sequences, V/J genes, frequencies and template counts came from survey-depth TCRbeta sequencing. Libraries were prepared by immunoSEQ multiplex PCR; TCRdb keeps only in-frame clonotypes and omits some of them. The sample contains some 10,000 clones, 65% of which appear only once. The chain uses TRBV18 and TRBJ2-5; 8 bases match TRBD2. The TCR was taken from a male donor aged 60 or over with lung cancer. This sample comprised tissue from the stomach, obtained at autopsy. CDR3 amino acids: CASSPLNSGGQETQYF. DNA for the CDR3: TGTGCCAGCTCACCACTGAATTCGGGGGGGCAAGAGACCCAGTACTTC. The variable domain in full, completed from reference TRBV18 and TRBJ2-5, reads NAGVMQNPRHLVRRRGQEARLRCSPMKGHSHVYWYRQLPEEGLKFMVYLQKENIIDESGMPKERFSAEFPKEGPSILRIQQVVRGDSAAYFCASSPLNSGGQETQYFGPGTRLLVL.